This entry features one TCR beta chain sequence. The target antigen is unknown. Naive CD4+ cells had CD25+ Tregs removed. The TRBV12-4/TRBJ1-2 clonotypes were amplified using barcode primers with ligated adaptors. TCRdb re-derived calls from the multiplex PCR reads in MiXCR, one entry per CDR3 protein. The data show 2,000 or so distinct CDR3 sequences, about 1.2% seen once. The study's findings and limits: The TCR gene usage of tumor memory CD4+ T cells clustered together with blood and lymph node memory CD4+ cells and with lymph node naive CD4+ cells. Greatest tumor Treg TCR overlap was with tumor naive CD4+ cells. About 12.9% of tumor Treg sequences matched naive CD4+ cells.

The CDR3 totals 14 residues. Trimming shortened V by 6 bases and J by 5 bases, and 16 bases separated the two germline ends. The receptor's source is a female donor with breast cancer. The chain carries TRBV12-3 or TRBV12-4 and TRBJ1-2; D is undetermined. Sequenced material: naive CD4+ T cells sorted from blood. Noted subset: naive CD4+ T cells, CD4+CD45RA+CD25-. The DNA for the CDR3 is TGTGCCAGCAGATTGGAGGAGGCAGAGTATGGCTACACCTTC. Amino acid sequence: CASRLEEAEYGYTF.